This T cell receptor (beta chain) was recorded in a study of T-cell reconstitution after alpha-beta-depleted transplantation in children. Regarding the study as a whole: The authors attributed T-cell counts and diversity one year after transplant mostly to newly produced T cells. About two months after transplant, alpha-beta T cells reportedly came from several hundred expanded graft clones. Some patients' high day-60 TCRbeta diversity was traced to surviving recipient T cells and thymic progenitors.

The CDR3 has 18 amino acids. Per the germline V gene, CDR1 is DFQATT and CDR2 is SNEGSKA (reference sequence). Trimming removed 3 bases at V and 1 base at J, with 22 bases between. Comment on this clonotype: Its antigen is still unknown.

Unique molecular identifiers were incorporated into the prepared TCRbeta library. TCRdb redid the calling of the PCR reads with MiXCR, one entry per CDR3 protein. The sample holds 440,000 or so distinct CDR3 sequences, around 46% seen once. The TCR sequence derives from a girl aged 2 to 9 with aplastic anemia, due to receive a stem cell transplant. V usage is TRBV20-1 and J usage is TRBJ1-5; D is perhaps TRBD1 (5 bases). Sequencing was performed on PBMCs, taken before TCRalphabeta/CD19-depleted stem cell transplant. The CDR3 loop reads CSASNRLIPTLSNQPQHF. CDR3 bases: TGCAGTGCTAGTAACAGGTTGATTCCCACCTTGAGCAATCAGCCCCAGCATTTT.